These 15 T cell receptor beta chains were sequenced from one sample in a study of blood T cell repertoires in COVID-19. Profiled with immunoSEQ multiplex PCR; TCRdb holds only in-frame clones, not every one. The sample has roughly 280,000 clones, 80% to 90% seen once; the top ten hold under 3%. The sequenced sample was PBMCs or T cells enriched from blood (not recorded which). Every receptor here comes from a woman in her late teens or twenties who had recovered from COVID-19.

The genes are TRBV28 and TRBJ2-5; D is possibly TRBD2 (5 bases). The germline CDR1 and CDR2 sequences are MDHEN and SYDVKM. The CDR3 runs 11 residues. V was cut by 3 bases and J by 7 bases, with 6 bases left in between. The CDR3 reads CASSFGGTQYF. The CDR3 coding sequence is TGTGCCAGCAGTTTTGGAGGGACCCAGTACTTC.

The chain joins TRBV19 to TRBJ1-4, with unresolved D. The germline V gene has CDR1 LNHDA and CDR2 SQIVND (reference sequence). The CDR3 spans 14 residues. Trimming took 3 bases from V and 4 from J, leaving 9 bases between them. The CDR3 spells CASSIGGYNEKLFF. The CDR3 bases are TGTGCCAGTAGTATCGGAGGGTATAATGAAAAACTGTTTTTT.

The V and J genes are TRBV3-1 (or the pseudogene TRBV3-2) and TRBJ1-2; TRBD1 matches 7 bases. Losses at the gene ends were 7 bases for V and 2 bases for J; bases not matched to a gene: 7. The CDR3 loop spans 14 amino acids. The V gene's germline CDR1 is LGHDT and CDR2 YNNKEL (reference sequence). The CDR3 loop reads CASTHKTGNYGYTF. In DNA, the CDR3 is TGTGCCAGCACTCATAAGACAGGGAACTATGGCTACACCTTC.

This rearrangement joins TRBV3-1 (or the pseudogene TRBV3-2) to TRBJ2-3; 8 nucleotides align to TRBD2. The CDR3 consists of 15 residues. With V trimmed by 1 base and J by 5 bases, 5 bases remained unmatched. Germline V gene lookup returns CDR1 LGHDT and CDR2 YNNKEL (reference sequence). The CDR3 loop reads CASSQGSGVGDTQYF. The CDR3 coding sequence is TGTGCCAGCAGCCAAGGTAGCGGGGTGGGAGATACGCAGTATTTT.

The rearrangement joins TRBV9 to TRBJ2-7; TRBD1 matches at 9 bases. CDR3 size: 14 residues. The germline V gene has CDR1 SGDLS and CDR2 YYNGEE. The ends lost 4 bases at V and 6 bases at J; junction bases unmatched: 8. CDR3 protein: CASSPRTGEGEQYF. The DNA for the CDR3 is TGTGCCAGCAGCCCCAGGACAGGGGAGGGCGAGCAGTACTTC.

CDR3 region: CASSQPSWGLSGYTF. In DNA form, the CDR3 reads TGCGCCAGCAGCCAACCGTCTTGGGGGCTCTCGGGCTACACCTTC. The V and J genes are TRBV4-1 and TRBJ1-2, with a tentative D call TRBD1 (6 bases). The germline gives CDR1 MGHRA, CDR2 YSYEKL. The ends were cut back, 2 bases at V and 8 bases at J, with 18 bases in the middle. This CDR3 contains 15 residues.

This sequence joins TRBV11-3 and TRBJ1-6; 7 positions match TRBD1. Per germline, CDR1 SGHNT and CDR2 YENEEA. The CDR3 has 13 residues. The V and J ends lost 3 bases and 10 bases, in that order; junction bases with no gene match: 3. CDR3 DNA sequence: TGTGCCAGCAGCTTGACAGGGACCTCACCCCTCCACTTT. This sequence encodes CASSLTGTSPLHF.

The rearrangement uses TRBV10-3 and TRBJ1-1; TRBD1 is a possible D gene (5 bases). The CDR3 is 13 amino acids. V shed 7 bases and J shed 1 base, with 10 bases lying between them. Germline lookup yields CDR1 ENHRY and CDR2 SYGVKD. The CDR3 DNA reads as TGTGCCATCACCTTGACAGAGAACACTGAAGCTTTCTTT. Translated: CAITLTENTEAFF.

The chain combines TRBV28 with TRBJ1-4, with unresolved D. Per the germline V gene, CDR1 is MDHEN and CDR2 is SYDVKM. V lost 7 bases, J lost 3 bases, and 3 bases lay in between. This CDR3 comprises 11 residues. The CDR3 sequence: CASTSNEKLFF. The CDR3 bases are TGTGCCAGCACTTCTAATGAAAAACTGTTTTTT.

This chain joins TRBV27 and TRBJ1-5, with D unclear. Germline values: CDR1 MNHEY, CDR2 SMNVEV (reference sequence). V dropped 3 bases and J dropped 2 bases, with 8 bases sitting between them. This CDR3 is built from 14 residues. The CDR3 nucleotides read TGTGCCAGCAGTTTCAGTCGGGGCAATCAGCCCCAGCATTTT. Its translation is CASSFSRGNQPQHF.

The chain joins TRBV4-1 to TRBJ2-4, with D tentatively TRBD1 (6 bases). CDR3 length: 15 residues. The germline V and J ends were trimmed by 2 bases and 0 bases, with 8 bases remaining between them. CDR1 and CDR2 (germline): MGHRA, YSYEKL. CDR3 region: CASSQSGAAKNIQYF. For the CDR3, the DNA is TGCGCCAGCAGCCAATCAGGGGCAGCCAAAAACATTCAGTACTTC.

V usage is TRBV4-1 and J usage is TRBJ1-1; unclear D gene. Germline CDR1 and CDR2: MGHRA and YSYEKL. The CDR3 sequence is 15 residues long. Trimming stripped 4 bases from V and 5 bases from J, with 17 bases between. The CDR3 region has the DNA TGCGCCAGCAGCCTCCGGCCGGGTCTGCAGACTGAAGCTTTCTTT. Its protein is CASSLRPGLQTEAFF.

The chain recombines TRBV18 with TRBJ1-1, with D possibly TRBD1 on 6 matching bases. V dropped 2 bases and J dropped 5 bases, with 15 bases sitting between them. The CDR3 is 15 residues long. Germline loops: CDR1 KGHSH, CDR2 LQKENI. DNA of the CDR3: TGTGCCAGCTCACCAGGGCAGGGGCTGAGGACTGAAGCTTTCTTT. Encoded protein: CASSPGQGLRTEAFF.

The V call is TRBV7-9, the J call TRBJ1-4; a possible D gene is TRBD1 (6 bases). The V and J ends lost 5 bases and 3 bases respectively, with 13 bases between them. The CDR3 contains 15 residues. Germline V gene data show CDR1 as SEHNR and CDR2 as FQNEAQ (reference sequence). CDR3 coding DNA: TGTGCCAGCAGCCAGGGGCCCGGAGCTAATGAAAAACTGTTTTTT. Protein product: CASSQGPGANEKLFF.

This chain joins TRBV5-4 and TRBJ2-1; tentative D call: TRBD1 (5 bases). The CDR3 totals 15 residues. From germline, CDR1 is SGHNT and CDR2 YYREEE (reference sequence). V lost 4 bases, J lost 5 bases, and 16 bases lay in between. CDR3 DNA sequence: TGTGCCAGCAGCCAGACAGCTCCCCGGAACAATGAGCAGTTCTTC. It codes for CASSQTAPRNNEQFF.